What follows are 9 T cell receptor beta chains derived from one specimen sequenced in a study of cytomegalovirus exposure and HLA in healthy donors. With 60 Vbeta and 13 Jbeta primers, the PCR was carried out. The table came from immunoSEQ multiplex PCR; TCRdb's copy has only in-frame clones and leaves some out. Of about 120,000 clones in the sample, around 77% were seen once. The sequenced material came from PBMCs. Receptors originate from a human donor in good health.

This chain connects TRBV28 to TRBJ1-2; 9 nucleotides agree with TRBD1. Germline V CDR1 and CDR2: MDHEN, SYDVKM. The CDR3 contains 15 residues. Trimming took 4 bases from V and 4 from J; bases not matched to a gene: 7. The CDR3 loop reads CASSSLGQGTYGYTF. Written as DNA, the CDR3 is TGTGCCAGCAGTTCCCTTGGACAGGGGACCTATGGCTACACCTTC.

This sequence joins TRBV11-1 and TRBJ2-2; 9 bases agree with TRBD1. Trimming cost V 5 bases and J 6 bases; bases outside gene matches: 19. CDR1 SGHAT and CDR2 FQDESV come from the germline V gene (reference sequence). There are 19 residues in the CDR3. The CDR3 DNA follows: TGTGCCAGCAGCCCGACAGAGGGCAGGGACAGGGCCCTGGCCGGGGAGCTGTTTTTT. This gives the protein CASSPTEGRDRALAGELFF.

This clone was seen just once. The genes are TRBV6-6 and TRBJ1-2, with D perhaps TRBD1 (5 bases). V was shortened by 8 bases and J by 2 bases, with 18 bases between the two germline ends. The CDR3 loop spans 15 amino acids. Germline values: CDR1 MNHNY, CDR2 SVGAGI (reference sequence). CDR3 in DNA: TGTGCCAGCTGTAGGGACGGGGGAATAAACTATGGCTACACCTTC. This codes for CASCRDGGINYGYTF.

The chain has TRBV18 and TRBJ2-2; 7 bases align to TRBD1. The CDR3 is 16 residues long. Unmatched junction bases numbered 5, after V lost 3 bases and J lost 1 base. Germline CDR1 KGHSH, CDR2 LQKENI. Here the CDR3 reads CASSPQQGRNTGELFF. CDR3 DNA: TGTGCCAGCTCACCGCAACAGGGGCGGAACACCGGGGAGCTGTTTTTT.

The chain couples TRBV5-4 to TRBJ2-2; 9 nucleotides line up with TRBD2. This CDR3 has 16 residues. The germline gives CDR1 SGHNT, CDR2 YYREEE (reference sequence). Germline trimming cut 4 bases from V and 4 bases from J; bases unmatched to any gene: 8. The CDR3, as DNA: TGTGCCAGCAGCCGAGATAGCGGGAGTTCCACCGGGGAGCTGTTTTTT. It encodes CASSRDSGSSTGELFF.

The CDR3 sequence: CASSPRTGKGELFF. For the CDR3, the DNA is TGTGCCAGCAGCCCCCGGACGGGGAAGGGTGAGCTGTTTTTT. This chain links TRBV11-3 with TRBJ2-2, with D perhaps matching TRBD2 (5 bases). The V gene's germline CDR1 is SGHNT and CDR2 YENEEA. Trimming took 5 bases from V and 11 from J, leaving 18 bases between them. The CDR3 totals 14 residues.

The rearrangement joins TRBV5-6 to TRBJ2-1; 8 bases fit TRBD1. The length of the CDR3 is 16 residues. Trimming took 6 bases from V and 1 from J; bases not matched to a gene: 9. Germline CDR1 is SGHDT and CDR2 is YYEEEE. The CDR3 DNA follows: TGTGCCAGCACCTTCCGGGACAGGTTATCCTACAATGAGCAGTTCTTC. Amino acid sequence: CASTFRDRLSYNEQFF.

The J gene is TRBJ1-1, the V gene TRBV19; D not certain. V lost 3 bases, J lost 1 base, and 12 bases lay in between. Germline V gives CDR1 LNHDA, CDR2 SQIVND (reference sequence). This CDR3 is built from 15 residues. The CDR3, as DNA: TGTGCCAGTAGTATCAGTACGGGGAGGAACACTGAAGCTTTCTTT. Protein sequence: CASSISTGRNTEAFF. Together with reference TRBV19 and TRBJ1-1, the CDR3 gives the full variable domain: DGGITQSPKYLFRKEGQNVTLSCEQNLNHDAMYWYRQDPGQGLRLIYYSQIVNDFQKGDIAEGYSVSREKKESFPLTVTSAQKNPTAFYLCASSISTGRNTEAFFGQGTRLTVV.

The rearrangement joins TRBV6-1 to TRBJ1-2, with TRBD1 matching over 8 bases. The CDR3 runs 13 residues. The junction had 7 bases not matched to a gene; V was cut back by 5 bases and J by 8 bases. Germline assignment: CDR1 MNHNS and CDR2 SASEGT. The CDR3 region is CASSTGGLSGYTF. For the CDR3, the DNA is TGTGCCAGCAGTACAGGGGGGTTGAGCGGCTACACCTTC.